This TCR beta chain was found in a study of T cell responses to AZD1222 COVID-19 vaccine. The study's findings and limits: Donors skewed white British and female; clonal diversity was possibly underestimated. Repertoires in all cases were sampled only once the peak T cell response had passed.

This CDR3 has 17 amino acids. CDR1 is WSHSY and CDR2 is SAAADI in the germline V gene. Trimming cost V 10 bases and J 3 bases; bases outside gene matches: 12. The protocol was immunoSEQ multiplex PCR, while the TCRdb copy is restricted to in-frame clones and leaves out a portion. The data hold over 90,000 clones, with 88% observed a single time. To note about this clone: As yet, its antigen is unknown.

The rearrangement uses TRBV10-2 and TRBJ2-1, with 13 positions matching TRBD2. The TCR originated in an adult in good health. The sample here was peripheral blood, taken on day 0 of AZD1222 vaccination. CDR3: CATRLAGGRELYNEQFF. In nucleotides, the CDR3 is TGCGCCACCAGACTAGCGGGAGGCCGCGAGCTCTACAATGAGCAGTTCTTC.